These T cell receptor beta chains were read from a single sample in a study of T cell responses to AZD1222 COVID-19 vaccine. Repertoires were generated with immunoSEQ multiplex PCR, while TCRdb's copy carries only in-frame clones and drops some. The table records approximately 190,000 clones, roughly 93% of them present only once. The input for sequencing was peripheral blood, taken on day 0 of AZD1222 vaccination. These receptor sequences come from an adult in good health. The CDR3 runs from the conserved cysteine through the conserved F or W. Fields, in order: J gene, clone size, V gene, D gene, CDR3 protein, CDR3 DNA. A D gene is named only where the DNA matches it firmly. Some rows have no size entry. The others give once, few or many, or a class for an expanded clone.

j_gene: TRBJ1-1; abundance: .; v_gene: TRBV7-2; d_gene: .; CDR3aa: CASSLAVPGATEAFF; CDR3nt: TGTGCCAGCAGCTTAGCGGTCCCGGGGGCGACTGAAGCTTTCTTT
j_gene: TRBJ1-5; abundance: .; v_gene: TRBV7-2; d_gene: TRBD1; CDR3aa: CASSGQGAAQPQHF; CDR3nt: TGTGCCAGCAGCGGACAGGGGGCGGCTCAGCCCCAGCATTTT
j_gene: TRBJ2-7; abundance: .; v_gene: TRBV21-1; d_gene: .; CDR3aa: CARPRLGSYEQYF; CDR3nt: TGTGCCAGGCCAAGACTGGGCTCCTACGAGCAGTACTTC
j_gene: TRBJ2-7; abundance: .; v_gene: TRBV27; d_gene: .; CDR3aa: CASSFYSKTFTGLDEQYF; CDR3nt: TGTGCCAGCAGTTTTTACTCTAAAACCTTTACAGGGCTAGACGAGCAGTACTTC
j_gene: TRBJ2-1; abundance: .; v_gene: TRBV5-4; d_gene: TRBD2; CDR3aa: CASSYALSGSTYNEQFF; CDR3nt: TGTGCCAGCAGTTACGCGCTTAGCGGGAGTACCTACAATGAGCAGTTCTTC
j_gene: TRBJ2-2; abundance: .; v_gene: TRBV19; d_gene: TRBD1; CDR3aa: CASSWGQGTGELFF; CDR3nt: TGTGCCAGTAGTTGGGGACAGGGGACCGGGGAGCTGTTTTTT
j_gene: TRBJ1-5; abundance: .; v_gene: TRBV15; d_gene: .; CDR3aa: CATSGQAGPNQPQHF; CDR3nt: TGTGCCACCAGCGGCCAAGCGGGCCCCAATCAGCCCCAGCATTTT
j_gene: TRBJ1-3; abundance: .; v_gene: TRBV7-9; d_gene: .; CDR3aa: CASLGAGTGNTIYF; CDR3nt: TGTGCCAGCTTGGGGGCGGGAACCGGAAACACCATATATTTT
j_gene: TRBJ1-5; abundance: .; v_gene: TRBV19; d_gene: .; CDR3aa: CASSIDLEWGSNQPQHF; CDR3nt: TGTGCCAGTAGTATAGATCTCGAGTGGGGGAGCAATCAGCCCCAGCATTTT
j_gene: TRBJ1-2; abundance: .; v_gene: TRBV9; d_gene: .; CDR3aa: CASSAHPTVNGYTF; CDR3nt: TGTGCCAGCAGCGCCCACCCGACAGTGAATGGCTACACCTTC
j_gene: TRBJ2-1; abundance: .; v_gene: TRBV28; d_gene: .; CDR3aa: CASSLTRGGEQFF; CDR3nt: TGTGCCAGCAGTCTGACAAGGGGTGGTGAGCAGTTCTTC
j_gene: TRBJ2-5; abundance: .; v_gene: TRBV10-3; d_gene: TRBD1; CDR3aa: CAISGGTDQETQYF; CDR3nt: TGTGCCATCAGTGGGGGGACAGACCAAGAGACCCAGTACTTC
j_gene: TRBJ1-2; abundance: .; v_gene: TRBV18; d_gene: .; CDR3aa: CASSPREVPHYGYTF; CDR3nt: TGTGCCAGCTCACCCAGGGAGGTCCCCCACTATGGCTACACCTTC
j_gene: TRBJ1-3; abundance: .; v_gene: TRBV20-1; d_gene: .; CDR3aa: CSALQGNTIYF; CDR3nt: TGCAGTGCTTTACAGGGAAACACCATATATTTT
j_gene: TRBJ2-3; abundance: few; v_gene: TRBV5-1; d_gene: TRBD1; CDR3aa: CASSLAQTGRISTDTQYF; CDR3nt: TGCGCCAGCAGCTTGGCCCAGACAGGGCGGATTAGCACAGATACGCAGTATTTT
j_gene: TRBJ1-1; abundance: once; v_gene: TRBV18; d_gene: .; CDR3aa: CASSRSQAGGNTEAFF; CDR3nt: TGTGCCAGCTCACGTTCTCAGGCAGGTGGGAACACTGAAGCTTTCTTT
j_gene: TRBJ1-4; abundance: .; v_gene: TRBV7-9; d_gene: .; CDR3aa: CASSLRSQGEKLFF; CDR3nt: TGTGCCAGCAGCTTAAGGTCCCAAGGGGAAAAACTGTTTTTT
j_gene: TRBJ2-5; abundance: .; v_gene: TRBV7-7; d_gene: .; CDR3aa: CASSLGPGMQETQYF; CDR3nt: TGTGCCAGCAGCTTAGGCCCGGGGATGCAAGAGACCCAGTACTTC
j_gene: TRBJ1-6; abundance: .; v_gene: TRBV5-1; d_gene: .; CDR3aa: CASSLVGDSYNSPLHF; CDR3nt: TGCGCCAGCAGCTTGGTCGGGGATTCGTATAATTCACCCCTCCACTTT
j_gene: TRBJ1-5; abundance: .; v_gene: TRBV9; d_gene: TRBD1; CDR3aa: CASSPGTVNQPQHF; CDR3nt: TGTGCCAGCAGCCCCGGGACAGTCAATCAGCCCCAGCATTTT
j_gene: TRBJ2-2; abundance: .; v_gene: TRBV7-9; d_gene: TRBD2; CDR3aa: CASSDTSGSRTGELFF; CDR3nt: TGTGCCAGCAGCGACACTAGCGGGAGTAGGACCGGGGAGCTGTTTTTT
j_gene: TRBJ1-4; abundance: .; v_gene: TRBV6-5; d_gene: TRBD1; CDR3aa: CASSYQGAVNEKLFF; CDR3nt: TGTGCCAGCAGTTACCAGGGGGCAGTAAATGAAAAACTGTTTTTT
j_gene: TRBJ2-3; abundance: .; v_gene: TRBV7-9; d_gene: TRBD2; CDR3aa: CASSPLAGGDTDTQYF; CDR3nt: TGTGCCAGCAGCCCTCTAGCGGGGGGGGACACAGATACGCAGTATTTT
j_gene: TRBJ1-6; abundance: once; v_gene: TRBV18; d_gene: TRBD1; CDR3aa: CASSPPIDRGNSPLHF; CDR3nt: TGTGCCAGCTCACCACCCATTGACAGGGGAAATTCACCCCTCCACTTT
j_gene: TRBJ1-4; abundance: .; v_gene: TRBV2; d_gene: .; CDR3aa: CASRARAGGVLEKLFF; CDR3nt: TGTGCCAGCAGGGCGCGGGCAGGTGGGGTACTGGAAAAACTGTTTTTT
j_gene: TRBJ2-7; abundance: .; v_gene: TRBV21-1; d_gene: .; CDR3aa: CASSARTGYEQYF; CDR3nt: TGTGCCAGCAGCGCTAGGACAGGCTACGAGCAGTACTTC
j_gene: TRBJ1-2; abundance: .; v_gene: TRBV6-2/TRBV6-3; d_gene: .; CDR3aa: CASSSYRPGNYGYTF; CDR3nt: TGTGCCAGCAGTTCTTATAGACCCGGCAACTATGGCTACACCTTC
j_gene: TRBJ1-1; abundance: few; v_gene: TRBV3-1/TRBV3-2; d_gene: .; CDR3aa: CASSQWRDSLDTEAFF; CDR3nt: TGTGCCAGCAGCCAGTGGAGGGATTCGTTGGACACTGAAGCTTTCTTT